This T cell receptor (beta chain) was identified in a study of blood T cell repertoires in COVID-19. Looking at the study overall: There were acute and convalescent COVID-19 samples, and they came from the United States, Italy and Spain. PBMCs, B-cell-depleted T cells, or T cells provided the cDNA or gDNA that made up the material.

The V and J ends lost 4 bases and 4 bases respectively, with 8 bases between them. This CDR3 is built from 12 residues. Looked up from germline, CDR1 is MNHEY and CDR2 is SVGAGI. Clones were sequenced by immunoSEQ multiplex PCR, and TCRdb holds only the in-frame ones, with some missing. Of hundreds of thousands of clones in the sample, 85% were seen once. Turning to this clone: The same CDR3 is also encoded by other DNA sequences in this sample.

Cohorts were based on clinical histories the participants reported. The recovered donors of Cohort 3 showed two negative PCRs, clearance, or symptom resolution. Sequenced input: PBMCs or T cells enriched from blood (not recorded which). The TCR comes from a man aged 35 to 55 who had recovered from COVID-19. The V gene is TRBV6-5, the J gene TRBJ2-7, with TRBD1 as a possible D gene (6 bases). CDR3 amino acids: CASSLQGYEQYF. The CDR3 DNA reads TGTGCCAGCAGTTTACAGGGATACGAGCAGTACTTC.